This T cell receptor beta chain derives from a study of blood T cell repertoires in COVID-19. Study at large: The United States, Italy and Spain provided the acute and convalescent COVID-19 samples. T cells, B-cell-depleted T cells, or PBMCs provided the cDNA or gDNA that served as material.

TCRdb's copy holds only in-frame clones and misses some; the assay was immunoSEQ multiplex PCR. Of under 350,000 clones in the sample, about 88% were seen once. From germline, CDR1 is MGHDK and CDR2 SYGVNS. The CDR3 loop spans 15 amino acids. Trimming at V came to 6 bases and at J to 4 bases, leaving 8 bases not matched to a gene. Sequences were obtained from peripheral blood. This receptor was obtained from a man between 65 and 85 years old with acute or convalescent COVID-19. J is TRBJ2-1 and V is TRBV25-1; 8 positions match TRBD2. The CDR3 DNA is TGTGCCAGCAGCCCCAGTGCGGGAGGATACAATGAGCAGTTCTTC. This gives the protein CASSPSAGGYNEQFF.